Sequencing of this T cell receptor beta chain was carried out in a study of cytomegalovirus exposure and HLA in healthy donors. Study-wide findings and caveats: One variant, a missense change in DCLRE1C, was linked in a later analysis to TCR beta V- and J-gene trimming. Across donors, sequencing depth was assumed by presence/absence analyses to be roughly uniform. In a later analysis, a genetic analysis reported fewer productive-TCR N-insertions in an Asian-associated ancestry cluster than the cohort average. Some V segments (TRBV6-2 and TRBV6-3 among them) were excluded as indistinguishable.

Amplification used 60 Vbeta primers and 13 Jbeta primers. Sequencing was performed with immunoSEQ multiplex PCR; in TCRdb, only in-frame clones are kept and a portion is missing. The sample shows some 85,000 clones, 78% of them seen only once. Germline V CDR1 and CDR2: LGHNA, YNFKEQ. CDR3 size: 12 residues. V was pared by 6 bases and J by 2 bases, with 8 bases between. Worth noting for this clone: What it binds is not known.

The specimen sequenced was PBMCs. The source is a man between 18 and 35 years old in good health and CMV-seropositive. The V gene is TRBV4-2, the J gene TRBJ2-7; weak D call: TRBD2 (6 bases). The CDR3 protein is CASRASAYEQYF. DNA for the CDR3: TGTGCCAGCAGGGCTAGCGCCTACGAGCAGTACTTC.